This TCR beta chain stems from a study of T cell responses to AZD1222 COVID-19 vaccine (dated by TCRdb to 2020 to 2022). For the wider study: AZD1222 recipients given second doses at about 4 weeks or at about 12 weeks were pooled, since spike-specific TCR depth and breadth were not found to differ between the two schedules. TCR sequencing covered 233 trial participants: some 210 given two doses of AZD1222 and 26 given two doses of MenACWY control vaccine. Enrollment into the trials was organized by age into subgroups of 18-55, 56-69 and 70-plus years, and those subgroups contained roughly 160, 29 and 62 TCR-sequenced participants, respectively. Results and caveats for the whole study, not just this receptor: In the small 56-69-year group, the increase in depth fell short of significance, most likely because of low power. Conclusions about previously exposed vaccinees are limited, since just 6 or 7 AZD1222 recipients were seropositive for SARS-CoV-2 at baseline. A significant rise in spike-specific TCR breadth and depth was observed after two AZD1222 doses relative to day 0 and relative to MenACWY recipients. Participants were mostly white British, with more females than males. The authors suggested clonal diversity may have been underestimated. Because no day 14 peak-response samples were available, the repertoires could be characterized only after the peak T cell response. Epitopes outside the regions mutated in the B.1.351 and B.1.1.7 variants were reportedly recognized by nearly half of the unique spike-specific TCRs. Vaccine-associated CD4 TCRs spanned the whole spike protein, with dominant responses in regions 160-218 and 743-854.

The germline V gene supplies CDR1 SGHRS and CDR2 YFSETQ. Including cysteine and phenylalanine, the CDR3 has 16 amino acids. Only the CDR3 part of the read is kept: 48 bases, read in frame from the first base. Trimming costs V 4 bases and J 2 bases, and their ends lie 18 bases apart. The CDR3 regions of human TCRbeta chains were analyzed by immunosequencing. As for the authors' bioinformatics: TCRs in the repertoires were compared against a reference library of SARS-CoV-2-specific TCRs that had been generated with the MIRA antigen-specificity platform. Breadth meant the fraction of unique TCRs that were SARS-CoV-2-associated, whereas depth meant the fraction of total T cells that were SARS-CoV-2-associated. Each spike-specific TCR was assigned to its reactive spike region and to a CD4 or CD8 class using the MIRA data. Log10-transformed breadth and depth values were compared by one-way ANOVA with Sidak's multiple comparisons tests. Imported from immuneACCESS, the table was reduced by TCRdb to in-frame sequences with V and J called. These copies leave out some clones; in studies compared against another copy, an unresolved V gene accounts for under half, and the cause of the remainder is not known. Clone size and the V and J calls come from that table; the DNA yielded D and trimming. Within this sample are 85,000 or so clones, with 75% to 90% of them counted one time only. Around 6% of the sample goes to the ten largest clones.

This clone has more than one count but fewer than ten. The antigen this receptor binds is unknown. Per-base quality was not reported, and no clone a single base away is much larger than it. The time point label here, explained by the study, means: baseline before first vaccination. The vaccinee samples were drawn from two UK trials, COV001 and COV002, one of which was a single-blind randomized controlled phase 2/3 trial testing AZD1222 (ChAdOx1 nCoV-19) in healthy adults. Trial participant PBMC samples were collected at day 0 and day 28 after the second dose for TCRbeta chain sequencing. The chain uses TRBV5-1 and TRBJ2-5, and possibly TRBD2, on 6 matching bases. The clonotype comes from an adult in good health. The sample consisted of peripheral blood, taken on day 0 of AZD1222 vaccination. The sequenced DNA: TGCGCCAGCAGCCCACAAACCCTAGCGACGCAAGAGACCCAGTACTTC. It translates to CASSPQTLATQETQYF.